The rows below give T cell receptor beta chains drawn from one sample of a study of T cells in localized non-small cell lung cancer. Assay used: immunoSEQ multiplex PCR; TCRdb lists only in-frame clones, some missing. The sample gives over 50,000 clones, roughly 90% of which show up once; around 1.8% is in the top ten. Here the sequenced sample was peripheral blood, taken before any cancer treatment. All receptors derive from a woman aged 40-69 years with stage I lung adenocarcinoma. CDR3s leave out the opening cysteine and the closing phenylalanine or tryptophan. The order of the fields is D gene, V gene, J gene, CDR3 protein. D genes are given only for firm matches.

>-|TRBV6-6|TRBJ1-1
ASSYRRYGDTEAF
>TRBD1|TRBV6-1|TRBJ2-1
ASSLDRDRHNEQF
>-|TRBV6-5|TRBJ1-2
ASSYRGQGGYGYT
>-|TRBV5-1|TRBJ2-1
ASSLGLGTSGLYNEQF
>TRBD2|TRBV7-2|TRBJ2-3
ASSAQLTSGGPADTQY
>-|TRBV11-2|TRBJ2-1
ASSPSGSYNEQF
>-|TRBV10-3|TRBJ1-1
AISSGGEGENTEAF
>TRBD1|TRBV29-1|TRBJ1-2
SVAQGENYGYT
>-|TRBV6-9|TRBJ1-5
ASSYPRGGRQPQH
>-|TRBV19|TRBJ1-1
ASKVYGNTEAF
>-|TRBV30|TRBJ2-2
AWSRRGSTGELF
>-|TRBV28|TRBJ1-2
ASSFGGYGYT
>-|TRBV28|TRBJ1-1
ASSFRGGGTEAF
>-|TRBV18|TRBJ2-2
ASSPPSANTGELF
>-|TRBV14|TRBJ1-2
ASSQDGNYGYT
>-|TRBV9|TRBJ2-2
ASSVPRDTSAGELF
>-|TRBV18|TRBJ2-7
ASSLQMAGAETYEQY
>TRBD1|TRBV2|TRBJ1-1
ASSELAWTGEYTEAF
>-|TRBV7-3|TRBJ2-1
ASSPQGPVNEQF
>-|TRBV7-3|TRBJ2-3
ASPQRSSDSTDTQY
>TRBD2|TRBV2|TRBJ2-2
ASSGTSYPGELF
>-|TRBV6-5|TRBJ1-2
ASSYSETGPHGYT
>-|TRBV15|TRBJ2-7
ATSRGLIGVYEQY
>-|TRBV7-2|TRBJ1-2
ASSSMGAYGYT
>-|TRBV10-3|TRBJ1-1
ATFGRGAGNTEAF
>-|TRBV6-6|TRBJ1-2
ASSYSSGYSHGYT
>-|TRBV19|TRBJ1-5
ASRNLRAQDMNQPQH
>TRBD1|TRBV4-3|TRBJ1-5
ASSQDARDRSNQPQH
>TRBD1|TRBV6-5|TRBJ1-6
ASSSDPGQGTSPLH
>-|TRBV5-6|TRBJ1-3
ASSFEVGSGNTIY
>-|TRBV29-1|TRBJ2-2
SGGPGRPEELF
>-|TRBV7-2|TRBJ1-2
ASTRFEGEDGYT
>-|TRBV19|TRBJ2-7
ASSMAPSYEQY
>-|TRBV5-1|TRBJ1-2
ASSAPDSSYGYT
>-|TRBV28|TRBJ1-6
ASSIGTNNSPLH
>TRBD1|TRBV18|TRBJ1-2
ASSPGQGEGYGYT
>TRBD1|TRBV6-9|TRBJ2-7
ARLERTGNRSYEQY
>-|TRBV7-2|TRBJ2-7
ASSPGKGEQY
>TRBD1|TRBV12-5|TRBJ1-1
ASGPTGGLAF
>TRBD1|TRBV5-6|TRBJ1-1
ASSRTGSTEAF
>TRBD1|TRBV18|TRBJ1-1
ASSPPQGAVFAF
>-|TRBV7-3|TRBJ1-1
ASSLYPTTGTEAF
>-|TRBV27|TRBJ1-1
ASSLFPSNTEAF
>-|TRBV12-2|TRBJ2-7
ASRFPQGYSLPVYEQY
>TRBD2|TRBV7-3|TRBJ2-3
ASSLRRGGADTQY
>-|TRBV28|TRBJ2-1
ASSLSKPQGEQF
>-|TRBV14|TRBJ2-2
ASSQGKGQRNTGELF
>TRBD1|TRBV10-1|TRBJ1-4
ASSRDSGEKLF
>-|TRBV9|TRBJ1-2
ASSTDVSYGYT
>TRBD1|TRBV18|TRBJ1-1
ASSPQQGPNTEAF
>TRBD2|TRBV7-9|TRBJ2-1
ASSSLAGAYNEQF
>TRBD1|TRBV27|TRBJ2-7
ASSSPGQGTGEQY